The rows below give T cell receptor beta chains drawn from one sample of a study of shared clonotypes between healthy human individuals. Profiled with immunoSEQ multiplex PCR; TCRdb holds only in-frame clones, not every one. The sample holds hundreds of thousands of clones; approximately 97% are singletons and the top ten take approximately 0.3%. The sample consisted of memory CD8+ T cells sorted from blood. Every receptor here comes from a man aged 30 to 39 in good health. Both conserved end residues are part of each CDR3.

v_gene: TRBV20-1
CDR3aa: CSVRGVDTQYF

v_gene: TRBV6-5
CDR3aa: CASSYSSASSYNEQFF

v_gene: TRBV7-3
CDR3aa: CASSLTANYGYTF

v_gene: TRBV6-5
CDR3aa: CASSYSQLHYEQYF

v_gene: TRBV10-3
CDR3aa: CAIRDTGVSYNEQFF

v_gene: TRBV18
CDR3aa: CASSPGTGGRETQYF

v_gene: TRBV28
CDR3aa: CARTDRKFPLSTDTQYF

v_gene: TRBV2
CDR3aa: CARRYTDTQYF

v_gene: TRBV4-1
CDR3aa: CASSQFLAGELVRYNEQFF

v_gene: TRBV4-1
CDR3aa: CASSHLGQGVLDTQYF

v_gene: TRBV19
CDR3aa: CASSIGGRETQYF

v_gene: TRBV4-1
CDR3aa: CASSPRQGGAGASYEQYF

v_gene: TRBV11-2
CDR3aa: CASSPLLAFKETQYF

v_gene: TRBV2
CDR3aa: CASRGGANYEQYF

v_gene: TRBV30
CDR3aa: CAWSSGVGETQYF

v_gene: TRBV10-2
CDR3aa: CASSRPGFPSTDTQYF

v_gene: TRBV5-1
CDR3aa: CASSSGTSTDTQYF

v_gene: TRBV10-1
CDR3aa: CASSGQANTGELFF

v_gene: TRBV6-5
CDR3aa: CASVDRRRAYEQYF

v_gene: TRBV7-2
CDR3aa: CASSSPIAGSSTDTQYF

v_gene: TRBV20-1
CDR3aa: CSDRQGGYTF

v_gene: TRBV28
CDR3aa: CASSLGQTYEQYF

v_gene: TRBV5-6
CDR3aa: CASSLEGRRAYGYTF

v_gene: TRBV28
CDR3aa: CASLSGGSDTQYF

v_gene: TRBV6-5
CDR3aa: CASSYRISYEQYF

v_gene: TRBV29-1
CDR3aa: CSALTGWGANVLTF

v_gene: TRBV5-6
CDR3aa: CASSLSTNEKLFF